The entry that follows covers one T cell receptor (beta chain) sequence. These data are taken from a study of cytomegalovirus exposure and HLA in healthy donors. The CDR3 totals 13 residues. The germline gives CDR1 SGHVS, CDR2 FQNEAQ. Trimming took off 8 bases at V and 4 bases at J, with 13 bases between the two ends. PCR employed 60 Vbeta and 13 Jbeta primers. Profiling relied on immunoSEQ multiplex PCR, and the TCRdb table lists in-frame clones only, not all of them. The data show 200,000 to 250,000 clones, almost 85% seen once. This chain joins TRBV7-8 and TRBJ2-3; the D gene is possibly TRBD1 (5 bases). The receptor was derived from a woman aged 40 to 50 in good health and CMV-seronegative. Sequencing used PBMCs. The CDR3 here is CASAWGRSDTQYF. CDR3 DNA: TGTGCCAGCGCCTGGGGCCGATCAGATACGCAGTATTTT. Looking up the rest from reference TRBV7-8 and TRBJ2-3 gives the full variable domain: GAGVSQSPRYKVAKRGQDVALRCDPISGHVSLFWYQQALGQGPEFLTYFQNEAQLDKSGLPSDRFFAERPEGSVSTLKIQRTQQEDSAVYLCASAWGRSDTQYFGPGTRLTVL.